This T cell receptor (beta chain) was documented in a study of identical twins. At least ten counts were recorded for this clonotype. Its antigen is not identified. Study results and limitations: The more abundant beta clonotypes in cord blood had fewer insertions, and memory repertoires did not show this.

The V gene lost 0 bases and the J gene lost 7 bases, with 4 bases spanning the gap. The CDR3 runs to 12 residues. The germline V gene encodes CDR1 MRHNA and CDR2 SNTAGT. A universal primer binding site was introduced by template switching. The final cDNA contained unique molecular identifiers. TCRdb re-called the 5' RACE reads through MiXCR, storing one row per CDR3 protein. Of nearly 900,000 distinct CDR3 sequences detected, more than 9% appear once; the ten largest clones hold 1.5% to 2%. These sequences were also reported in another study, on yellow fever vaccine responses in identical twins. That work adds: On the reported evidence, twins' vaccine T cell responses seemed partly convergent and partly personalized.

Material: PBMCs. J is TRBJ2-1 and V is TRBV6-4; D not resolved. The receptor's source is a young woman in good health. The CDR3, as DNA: TGTGCCAGCAGTGACTCTGGGAATGAGCAGTTCTTC. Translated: CASSDSGNEQFF.